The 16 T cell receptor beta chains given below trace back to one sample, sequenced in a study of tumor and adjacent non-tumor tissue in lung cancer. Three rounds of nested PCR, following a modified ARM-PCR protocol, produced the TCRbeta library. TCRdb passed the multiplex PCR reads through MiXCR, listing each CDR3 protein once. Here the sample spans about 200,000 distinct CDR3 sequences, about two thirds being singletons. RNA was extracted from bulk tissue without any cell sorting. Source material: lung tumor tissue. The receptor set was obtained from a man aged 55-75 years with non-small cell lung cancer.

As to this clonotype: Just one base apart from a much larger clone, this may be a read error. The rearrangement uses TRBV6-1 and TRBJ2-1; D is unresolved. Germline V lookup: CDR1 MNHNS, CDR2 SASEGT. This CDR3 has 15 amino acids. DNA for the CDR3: TGTGCCTGCTTAAATGGGGTCAGCTCCTACAATGAGCAGTCCTTC. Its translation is CACLNGVSSYNEQSF.

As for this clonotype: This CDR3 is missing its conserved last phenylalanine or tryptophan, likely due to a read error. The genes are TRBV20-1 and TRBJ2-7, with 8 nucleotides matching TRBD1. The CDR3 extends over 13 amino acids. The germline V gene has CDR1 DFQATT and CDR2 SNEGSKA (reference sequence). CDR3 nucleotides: TGCAGTGCCCCCGGGACAGGCCACTACAAGCAGTACTTA. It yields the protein CSAPGTGHYKQYL.

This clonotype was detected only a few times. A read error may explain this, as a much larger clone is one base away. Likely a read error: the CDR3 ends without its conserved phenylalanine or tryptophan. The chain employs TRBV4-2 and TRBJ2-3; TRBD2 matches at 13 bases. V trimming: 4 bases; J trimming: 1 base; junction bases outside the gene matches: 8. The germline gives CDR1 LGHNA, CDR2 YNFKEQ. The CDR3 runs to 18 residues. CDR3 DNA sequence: TGTGCCAGCAGCCCCAGACAGGGGACTAGCGGGGGCACAGATACGCAGTATCTT. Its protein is CASSPRQGTSGGTDTQYL.

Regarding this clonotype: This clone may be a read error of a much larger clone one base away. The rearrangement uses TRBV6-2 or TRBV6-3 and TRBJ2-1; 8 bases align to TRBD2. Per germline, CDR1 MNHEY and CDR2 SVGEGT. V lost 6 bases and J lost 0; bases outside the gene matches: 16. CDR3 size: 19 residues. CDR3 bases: TGTGCCAGCAGCTCCTTGATAGCCAGCGGGAGTTTCTCCTACAATGAGCAGTTCTTC. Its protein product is CASSSLIASGSFSYNEQFF.

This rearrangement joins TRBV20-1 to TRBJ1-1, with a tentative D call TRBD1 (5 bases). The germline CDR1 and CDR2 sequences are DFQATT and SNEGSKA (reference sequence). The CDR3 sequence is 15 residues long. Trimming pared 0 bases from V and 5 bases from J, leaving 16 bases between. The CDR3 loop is CSAREDGGGWTEAFF. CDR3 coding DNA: TGCAGTGCTAGAGAGGACGGGGGGGGTTGGACTGAAGCTTTCTTT.

In DNA form, the CDR3 reads TGTGCCAGCAGCCGGACAGGGGACTTTGAAGCTTTCTTT. Translating gives CASSRTGDFEAFF. The gene calls are TRBV11-2 and TRBJ1-1, with TRBD1 identical over 9 bases. Trimming removed 5 bases from V and 7 bases from J; junction bases left unmatched: 5. The CDR3 length is 13 residues. Germline-derived CDR1 and CDR2 are SGHAT and FQNNGV.

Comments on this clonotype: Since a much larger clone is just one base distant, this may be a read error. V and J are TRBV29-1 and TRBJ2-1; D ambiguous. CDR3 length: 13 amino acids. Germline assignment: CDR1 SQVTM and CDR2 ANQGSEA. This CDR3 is CSVGRTGLNEEFF. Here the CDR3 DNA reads TGCAGCGTCGGGCGTACCGGGCTCAATGAGGAGTTCTTC.

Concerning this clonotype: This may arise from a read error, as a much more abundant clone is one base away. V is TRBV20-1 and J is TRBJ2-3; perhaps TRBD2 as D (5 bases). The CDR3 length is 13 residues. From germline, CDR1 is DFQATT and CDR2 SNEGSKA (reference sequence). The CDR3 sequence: CSTRVTSTDTQYF. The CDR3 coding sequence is TGCAGTACTAGAGTAACCAGCACAGATACGCAGTATTTT.

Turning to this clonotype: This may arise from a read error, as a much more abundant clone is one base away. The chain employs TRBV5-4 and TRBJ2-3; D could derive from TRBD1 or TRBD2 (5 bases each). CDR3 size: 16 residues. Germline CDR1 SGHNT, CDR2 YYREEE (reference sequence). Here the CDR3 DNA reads TGTGCCAGCGGCTTGGCGGGTGGGGCAGGCACAGATACGCAGTATTTT. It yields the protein CASGLAGGAGTDTQYF. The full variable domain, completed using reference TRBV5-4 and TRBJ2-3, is ETGVTQSPTHLIKTRGQQVTLRCSSQSGHNTVSWYQQALGQGPQFIFQYYREEENGRGNFPPRFSGLQFPNYSSELNVNALELDDSALYLCASGLAGGAGTDTQYFGPGTRLTVL.

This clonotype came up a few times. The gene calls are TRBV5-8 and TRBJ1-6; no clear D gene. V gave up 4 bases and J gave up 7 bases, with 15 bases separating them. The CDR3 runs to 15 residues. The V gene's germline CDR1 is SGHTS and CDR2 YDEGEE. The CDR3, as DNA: TGTGCCAGCAGCCCGTACGGGAGTGGCAATTCACCCCTCCACTTT. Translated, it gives CASSPYGSGNSPLHF.

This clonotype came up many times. The CDR3 DNA reads TGCAGTGCTAGAGCCTACGGGAGAGACACAGATACGCAGTATTTT. Protein product: CSARAYGRDTDTQYF. The chain has TRBV20-1 and TRBJ2-3, with D possibly TRBD2 on 6 matching bases. The V end lost 1 base, the J end lost 2 bases, and 13 bases lay between the germline ends. This CDR3 has 15 amino acids. Germline values: CDR1 DFQATT, CDR2 SNEGSKA (reference sequence).

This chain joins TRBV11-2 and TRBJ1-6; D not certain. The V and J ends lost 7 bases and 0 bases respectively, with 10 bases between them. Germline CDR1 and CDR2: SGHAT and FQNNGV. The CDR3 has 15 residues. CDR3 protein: CASNRASSYNSPLHF. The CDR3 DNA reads TGTGCCAGCAACCGCGCGAGCTCCTATAATTCACCCCTCCACTTT.

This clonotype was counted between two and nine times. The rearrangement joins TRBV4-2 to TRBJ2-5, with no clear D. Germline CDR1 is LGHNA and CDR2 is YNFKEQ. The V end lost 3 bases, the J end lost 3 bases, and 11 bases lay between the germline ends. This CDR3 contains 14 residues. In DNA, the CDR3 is TGTGCCAGCAGCCAGGGCCTCTATGAAGAGACCCAGTACTTC. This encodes CASSQGLYEETQYF.

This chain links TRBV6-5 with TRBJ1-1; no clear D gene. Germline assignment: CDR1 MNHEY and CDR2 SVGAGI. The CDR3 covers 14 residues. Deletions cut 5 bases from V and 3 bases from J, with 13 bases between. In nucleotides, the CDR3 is TGTGCCAGCAGTCTGGCCATAGCCGACACTGAAGCTTTCTTT. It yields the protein CASSLAIADTEAFF.

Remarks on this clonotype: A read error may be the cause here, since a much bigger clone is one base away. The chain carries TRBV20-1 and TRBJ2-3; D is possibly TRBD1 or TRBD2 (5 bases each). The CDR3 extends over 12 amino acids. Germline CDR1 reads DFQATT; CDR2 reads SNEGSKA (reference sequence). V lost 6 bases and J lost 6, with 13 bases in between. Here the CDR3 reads CSARKEGDTQYF. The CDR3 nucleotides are TGCAGTGCGCGCAAAGAGGGGGATACGCAGTATTTT.

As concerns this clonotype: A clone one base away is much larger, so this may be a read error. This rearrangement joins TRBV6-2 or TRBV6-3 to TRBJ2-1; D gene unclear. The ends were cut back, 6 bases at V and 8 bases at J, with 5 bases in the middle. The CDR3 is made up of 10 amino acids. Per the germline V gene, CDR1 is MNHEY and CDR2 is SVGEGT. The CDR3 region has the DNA TGTGCCAGCAGCCACGATGAGCAGTTCTTC. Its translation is CASSHDEQFF.